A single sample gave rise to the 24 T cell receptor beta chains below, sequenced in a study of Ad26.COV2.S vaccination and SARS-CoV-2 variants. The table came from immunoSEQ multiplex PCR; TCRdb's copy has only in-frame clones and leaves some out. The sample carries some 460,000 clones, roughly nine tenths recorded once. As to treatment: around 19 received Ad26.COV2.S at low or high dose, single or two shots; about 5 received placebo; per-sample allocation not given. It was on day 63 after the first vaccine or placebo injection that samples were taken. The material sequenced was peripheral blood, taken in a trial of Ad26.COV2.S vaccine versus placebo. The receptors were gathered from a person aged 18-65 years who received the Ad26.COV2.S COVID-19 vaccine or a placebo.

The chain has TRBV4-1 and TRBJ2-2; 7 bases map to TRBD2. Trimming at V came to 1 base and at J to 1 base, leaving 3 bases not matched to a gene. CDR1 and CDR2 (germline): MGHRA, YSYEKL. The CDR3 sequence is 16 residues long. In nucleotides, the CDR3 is TGCGCCAGCAGCCAAGGCCTAGCGGTGAACACCGGGGAGCTGTTTTTT. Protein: CASSQGLAVNTGELFF.

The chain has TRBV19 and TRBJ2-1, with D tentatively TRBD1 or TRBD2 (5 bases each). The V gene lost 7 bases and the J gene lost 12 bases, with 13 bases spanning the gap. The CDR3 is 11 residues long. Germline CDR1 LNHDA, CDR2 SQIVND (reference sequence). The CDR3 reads CASISGGGQFF. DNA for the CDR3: TGTGCCAGTATCTCCGGTGGGGGGCAGTTCTTC.

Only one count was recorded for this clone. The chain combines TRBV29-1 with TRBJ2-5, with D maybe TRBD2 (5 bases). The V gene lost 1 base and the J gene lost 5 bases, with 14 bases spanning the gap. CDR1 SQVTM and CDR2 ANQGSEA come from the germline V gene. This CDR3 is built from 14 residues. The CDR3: CSVEALVRVETQYF. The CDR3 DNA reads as TGCAGCGTTGAAGCCCTAGTGAGGGTTGAGACCCAGTACTTC.

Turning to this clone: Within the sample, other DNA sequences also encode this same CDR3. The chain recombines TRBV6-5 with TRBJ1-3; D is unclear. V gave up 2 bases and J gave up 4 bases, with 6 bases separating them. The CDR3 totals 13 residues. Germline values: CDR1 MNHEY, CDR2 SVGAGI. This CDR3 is CASSYASGNTIYF. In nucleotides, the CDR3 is TGTGCCAGCAGTTACGCCTCCGGAAACACCATATATTTT.

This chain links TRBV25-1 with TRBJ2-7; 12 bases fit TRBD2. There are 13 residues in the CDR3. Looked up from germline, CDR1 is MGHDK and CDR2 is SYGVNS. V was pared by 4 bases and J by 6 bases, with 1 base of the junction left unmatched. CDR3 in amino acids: CASSASGGAEQYF. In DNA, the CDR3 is TGTGCCAGCAGTGCTAGCGGGGGGGCCGAGCAGTACTTC.

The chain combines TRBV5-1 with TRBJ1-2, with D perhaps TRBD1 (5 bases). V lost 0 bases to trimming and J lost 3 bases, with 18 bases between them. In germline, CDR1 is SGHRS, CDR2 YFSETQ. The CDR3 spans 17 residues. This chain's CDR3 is CASSLDTSGARDYGYTF. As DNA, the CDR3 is TGCGCCAGCAGCTTGGACACGAGCGGGGCCAGGGACTATGGCTACACCTTC.

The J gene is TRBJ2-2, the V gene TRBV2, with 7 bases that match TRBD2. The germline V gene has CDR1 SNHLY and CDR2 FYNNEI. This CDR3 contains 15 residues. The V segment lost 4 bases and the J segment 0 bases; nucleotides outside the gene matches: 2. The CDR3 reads CASSGLAANTGELFF. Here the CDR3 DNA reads TGTGCCAGCAGTGGCCTAGCGGCGAACACCGGGGAGCTGTTTTTT.

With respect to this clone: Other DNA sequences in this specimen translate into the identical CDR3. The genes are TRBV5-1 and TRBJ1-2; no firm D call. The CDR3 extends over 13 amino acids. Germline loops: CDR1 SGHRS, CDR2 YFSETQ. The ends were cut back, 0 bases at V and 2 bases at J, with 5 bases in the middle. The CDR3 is CASSLVGNYGYTF. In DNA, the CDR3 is TGCGCCAGCAGCTTGGTCGGGAACTATGGCTACACCTTC.

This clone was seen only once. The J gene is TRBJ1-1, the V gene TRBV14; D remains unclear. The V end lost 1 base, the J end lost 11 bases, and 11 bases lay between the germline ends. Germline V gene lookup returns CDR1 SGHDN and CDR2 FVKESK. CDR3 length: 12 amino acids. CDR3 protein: CASSQALSRAFF. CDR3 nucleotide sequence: TGTGCCAGCAGCCAAGCTTTATCTAGGGCTTTCTTT.

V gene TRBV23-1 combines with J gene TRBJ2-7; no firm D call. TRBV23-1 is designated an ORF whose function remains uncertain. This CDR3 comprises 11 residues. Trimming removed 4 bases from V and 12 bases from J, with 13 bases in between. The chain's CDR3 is CASSPEPFRYF. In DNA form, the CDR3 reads TGCGCCAGCAGTCCGGAGCCGTTTCGGTACTTC.

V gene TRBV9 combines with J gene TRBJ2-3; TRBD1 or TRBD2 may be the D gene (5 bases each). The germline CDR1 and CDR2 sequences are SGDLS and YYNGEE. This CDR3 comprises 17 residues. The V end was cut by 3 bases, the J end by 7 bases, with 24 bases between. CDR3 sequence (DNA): TGTGCCAGCAGCGGCGATCTCGGGACCCCTATGAGTTATACGCAGTATTTT. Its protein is CASSGDLGTPMSYTQYF.

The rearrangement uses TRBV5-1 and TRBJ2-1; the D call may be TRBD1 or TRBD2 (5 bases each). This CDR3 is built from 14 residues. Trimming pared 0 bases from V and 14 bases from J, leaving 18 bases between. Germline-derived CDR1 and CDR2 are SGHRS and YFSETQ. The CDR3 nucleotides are TGCGCCAGCAGCTTGGTGGGCAGCGGTGGGGCGGAGTTCTTC. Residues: CASSLVGSGGAEFF.

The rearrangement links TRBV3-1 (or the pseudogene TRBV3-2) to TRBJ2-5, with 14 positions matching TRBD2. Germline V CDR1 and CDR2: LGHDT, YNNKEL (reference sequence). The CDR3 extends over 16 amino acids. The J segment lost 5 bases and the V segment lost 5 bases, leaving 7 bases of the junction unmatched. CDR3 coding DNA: TGTGCCAGCAGCTCTACCCGGACTAGCGGGGGGGAGACCCAGTACTTC. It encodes CASSSTRTSGGETQYF.

CDR3 sequence: CSVVKQGNTEAFF. Written as DNA, the CDR3 is TGCAGCGTCGTAAAACAGGGGAACACTGAAGCTTTCTTT. The gene calls are TRBV29-1 and TRBJ1-1, with D possibly TRBD1 on 6 matching bases. This CDR3 has 13 residues. Trimming left V 6 bases short and J 1 base short, with 12 bases between. Germline CDR1 reads SQVTM; CDR2 reads ANQGSEA.

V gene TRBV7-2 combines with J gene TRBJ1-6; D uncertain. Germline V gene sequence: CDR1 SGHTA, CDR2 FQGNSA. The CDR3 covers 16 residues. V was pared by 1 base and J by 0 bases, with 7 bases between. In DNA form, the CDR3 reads TGTGCCAGCAGCTTAGATCCTTACTCCTATAATTCACCCCTCCACTTT. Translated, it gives CASSLDPYSYNSPLHF.

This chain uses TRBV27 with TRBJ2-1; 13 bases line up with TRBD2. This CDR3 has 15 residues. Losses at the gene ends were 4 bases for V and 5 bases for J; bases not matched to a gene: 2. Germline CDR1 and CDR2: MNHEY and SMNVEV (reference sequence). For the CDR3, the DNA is TGTGCCAGCAGTTACGGGACTAGCGGGAACAATGAGCAGTTCTTC. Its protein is CASSYGTSGNNEQFF.

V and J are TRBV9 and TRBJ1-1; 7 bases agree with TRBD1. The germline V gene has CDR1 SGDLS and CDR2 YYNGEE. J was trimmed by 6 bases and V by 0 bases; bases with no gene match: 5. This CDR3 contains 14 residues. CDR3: CASSVGFRGPEAFF. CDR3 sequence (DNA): TGTGCCAGCAGCGTAGGGTTTAGGGGGCCTGAAGCTTTCTTT.

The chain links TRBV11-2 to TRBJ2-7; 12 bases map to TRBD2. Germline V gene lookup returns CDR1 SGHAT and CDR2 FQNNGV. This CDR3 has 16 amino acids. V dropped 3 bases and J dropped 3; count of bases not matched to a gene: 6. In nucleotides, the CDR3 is TGTGCCAGCAGCTTGAGACTAGCGGGAGCAATCTACGAGCAGTACTTC. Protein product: CASSLRLAGAIYEQYF.

CDR3 sequence (DNA): TGTGCCAGCAGCCCCGGACTAGCGGGGGCCCGGAACACAGATACGCAGTATTTT. As protein: CASSPGLAGARNTDTQYF. J is TRBJ2-3 and V is TRBV7-9; the match to TRBD2 covers 13 bases. V lost 5 bases and J lost 2; bases outside the gene matches: 10. The germline V gene has CDR1 SEHNR and CDR2 FQNEAQ (reference sequence). The CDR3 length is 18 residues.

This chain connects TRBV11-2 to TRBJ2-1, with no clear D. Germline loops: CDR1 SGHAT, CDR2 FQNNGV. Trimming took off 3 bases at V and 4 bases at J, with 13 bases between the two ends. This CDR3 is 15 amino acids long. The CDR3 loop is CASSFFSDQYNEQFF. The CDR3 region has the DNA TGTGCCAGCAGCTTCTTCTCCGACCAATACAATGAGCAGTTCTTC.

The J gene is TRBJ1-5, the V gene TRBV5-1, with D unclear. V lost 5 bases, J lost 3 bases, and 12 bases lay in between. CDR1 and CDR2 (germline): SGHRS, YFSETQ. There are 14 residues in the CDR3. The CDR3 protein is CASSPSSLNQPQHF. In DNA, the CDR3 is TGCGCCAGCAGTCCCAGTAGCCTCAATCAGCCCCAGCATTTT.

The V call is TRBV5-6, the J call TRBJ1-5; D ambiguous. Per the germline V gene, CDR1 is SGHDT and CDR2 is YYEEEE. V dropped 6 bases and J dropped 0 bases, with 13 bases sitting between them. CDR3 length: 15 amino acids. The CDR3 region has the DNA TGTGCCAGCACCCTGGGCAGAGATAGCAATCAGCCCCAGCATTTT. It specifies CASTLGRDSNQPQHF.

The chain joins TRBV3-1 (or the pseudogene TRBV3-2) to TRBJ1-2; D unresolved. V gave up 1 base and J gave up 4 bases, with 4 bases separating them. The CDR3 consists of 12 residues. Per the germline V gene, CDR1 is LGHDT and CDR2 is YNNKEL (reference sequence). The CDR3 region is CASSQVGYGYTF. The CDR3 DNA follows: TGTGCCAGCAGCCAAGTAGGCTATGGCTACACCTTC.

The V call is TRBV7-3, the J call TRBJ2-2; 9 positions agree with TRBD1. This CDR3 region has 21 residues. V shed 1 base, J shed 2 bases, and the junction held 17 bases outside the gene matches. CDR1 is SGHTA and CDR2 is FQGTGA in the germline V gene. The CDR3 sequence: CASSLSASGQGYLFNTGELFF. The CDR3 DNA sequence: TGTGCCAGCAGCTTAAGTGCTTCGGGACAGGGTTATCTCTTTAACACCGGGGAGCTGTTTTTT. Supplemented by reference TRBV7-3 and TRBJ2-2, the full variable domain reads GAGVSQTPSNKVTEKGKYVELRCDPISGHTALYWYRQSLGQGPEFLIYFQGTGAADDSGLPNDRFFAVRPEGSVSTLKIQRTERGDSAVYLCASSLSASGQGYLFNTGELFFGEGSRLTVL.